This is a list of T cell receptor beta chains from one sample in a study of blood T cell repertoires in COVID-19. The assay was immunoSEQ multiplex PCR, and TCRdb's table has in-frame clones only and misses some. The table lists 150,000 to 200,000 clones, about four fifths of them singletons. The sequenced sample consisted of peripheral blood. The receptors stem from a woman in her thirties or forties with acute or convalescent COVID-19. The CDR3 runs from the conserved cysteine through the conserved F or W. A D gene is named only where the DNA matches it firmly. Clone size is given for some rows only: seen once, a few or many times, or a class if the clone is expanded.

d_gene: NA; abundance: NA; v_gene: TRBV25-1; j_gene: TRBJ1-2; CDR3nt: TGTGCCAGCAGTGAACTCACTACAGGGCGCGGTGGCTACACCTTC; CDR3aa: CASSELTTGRGGYTF
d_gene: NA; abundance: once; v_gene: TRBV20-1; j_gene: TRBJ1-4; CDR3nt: TGCAGTGCTAGTGGGAGTGTTGAAAAACTGTTTTTT; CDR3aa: CSASGSVEKLFF
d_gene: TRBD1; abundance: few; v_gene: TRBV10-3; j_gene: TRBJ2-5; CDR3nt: TGTGCCAGCAGCGACTCTACAGGGGGCAGAGAGACCCAGTACTTC; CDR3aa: CASSDSTGGRETQYF
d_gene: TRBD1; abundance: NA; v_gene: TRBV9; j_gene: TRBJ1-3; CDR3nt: TGTGCCAGCAGCGTCCGGGGACAGGGGGAAAACACCATATATTTT; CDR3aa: CASSVRGQGENTIYF
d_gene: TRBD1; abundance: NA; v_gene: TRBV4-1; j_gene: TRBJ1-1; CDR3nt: TGCGCCAGCAGCCAAGAGGGCGGGACAGGGATGGGTGAAGCTTTCTTT; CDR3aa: CASSQEGGTGMGEAFF
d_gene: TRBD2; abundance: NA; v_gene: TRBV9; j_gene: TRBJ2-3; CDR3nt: TGTGCCAGCAGCGTACGGACTAGGGCCGATACGCAGTATTTT; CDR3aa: CASSVRTRADTQYF
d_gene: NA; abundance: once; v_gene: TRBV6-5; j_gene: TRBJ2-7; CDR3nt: TGTGCCAGCAGTTACCGCCCAGGAGAGCAGTACTTC; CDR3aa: CASSYRPGEQYF
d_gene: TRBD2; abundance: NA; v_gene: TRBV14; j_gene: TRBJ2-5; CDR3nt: TGTGCCAGCAGCCAAGATTTGCGGCTAGCGGGGGGAGGAGAGACCCAGTACTTC; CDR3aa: CASSQDLRLAGGGETQYF
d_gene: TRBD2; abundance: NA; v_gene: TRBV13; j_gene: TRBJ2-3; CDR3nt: TGTGCCAGCAGCCACGGACTAGCGGGGGGGCATTCCACAGATACGCAGTATTTT; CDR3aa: CASSHGLAGGHSTDTQYF
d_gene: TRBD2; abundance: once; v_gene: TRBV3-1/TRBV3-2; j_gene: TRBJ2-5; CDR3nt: TGTGCCAGCAGCTTCTCGGGTAGCGGGGGCCAAGAGACCCAGTACTTC; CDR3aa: CASSFSGSGGQETQYF
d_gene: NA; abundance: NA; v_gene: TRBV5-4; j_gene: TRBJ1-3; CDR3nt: TGTGCCAGCAGCTTGGATTGGGGCACGGGAAACACCATATATTTT; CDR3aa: CASSLDWGTGNTIYF
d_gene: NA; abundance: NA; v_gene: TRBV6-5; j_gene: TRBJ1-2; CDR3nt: TGTGCCAGCAGTTACTCGGGACTAAAGAAATATGGCTACACCTTC; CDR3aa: CASSYSGLKKYGYTF
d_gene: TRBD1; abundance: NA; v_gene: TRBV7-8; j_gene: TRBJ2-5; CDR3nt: TGTGCCAGCAGCTTTACGACAGGGCAAGAGACCCAGTACTTC; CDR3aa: CASSFTTGQETQYF
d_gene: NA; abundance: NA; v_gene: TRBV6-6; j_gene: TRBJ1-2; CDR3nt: TGTGCCAGCAGCTCCCTTAAGGGAGTGGCGGACTTC; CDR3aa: CASSSLKGVADF
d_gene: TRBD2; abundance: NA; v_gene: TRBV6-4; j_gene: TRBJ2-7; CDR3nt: TGTGCCAGCAGTAGGAATAGCGGGACGTCCTACGAGCAGTACTTC; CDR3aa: CASSRNSGTSYEQYF
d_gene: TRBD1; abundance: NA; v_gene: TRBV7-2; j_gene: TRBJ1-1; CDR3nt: TGTGCCAGCAGCTTCCCGCAGGGGGCCACTGAAGCTTTCTTT; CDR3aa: CASSFPQGATEAFF
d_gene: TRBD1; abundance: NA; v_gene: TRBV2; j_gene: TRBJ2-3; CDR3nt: TGTGCCAGCAGGGGGACAGATCTAGATACGCAGTATTTT; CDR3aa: CASRGTDLDTQYF
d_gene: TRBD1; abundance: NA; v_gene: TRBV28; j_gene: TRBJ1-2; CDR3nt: TGTGCCAGCACCACGGGACAGTACTATGGCTACACCTTC; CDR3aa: CASTTGQYYGYTF
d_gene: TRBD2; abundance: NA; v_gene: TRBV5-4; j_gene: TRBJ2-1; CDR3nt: TGTGCCAGCAGCGAGCGACTAGCGGGAAATGAGCAGTTCTTC; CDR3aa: CASSERLAGNEQFF
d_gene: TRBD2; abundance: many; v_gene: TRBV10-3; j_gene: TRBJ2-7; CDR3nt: TGTGCCACCCTGGGGGGGGGACGCGAGCAGTACTTC; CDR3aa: CATLGGGREQYF
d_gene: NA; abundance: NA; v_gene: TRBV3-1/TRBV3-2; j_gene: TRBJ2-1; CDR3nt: TGTGCCAGCAGCCAGGAGGCGCGTGGGAGTGAGCAGTTCTTC; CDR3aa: CASSQEARGSEQFF
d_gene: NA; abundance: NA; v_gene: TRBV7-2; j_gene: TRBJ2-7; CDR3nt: TGTGCCAGCAGCTTAGGTAGGACAGCGTACGAGCAGTACTTC; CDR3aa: CASSLGRTAYEQYF
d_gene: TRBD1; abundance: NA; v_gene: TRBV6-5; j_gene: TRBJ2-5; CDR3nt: TGTGCCAGCAGTTACTTTCCGTCGGACAGGGGTGAGACCCAGTACTTC; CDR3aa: CASSYFPSDRGETQYF
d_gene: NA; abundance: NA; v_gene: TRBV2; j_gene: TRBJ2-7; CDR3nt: TGTGCCAGCAGCCCCTCCTCCTACGAGCAGTACTTC; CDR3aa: CASSPSSYEQYF
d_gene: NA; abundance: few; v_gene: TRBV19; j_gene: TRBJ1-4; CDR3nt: TGTGCCACCGCCGCGGGGTATACAACTAATGAAAAACTGTTTTTT; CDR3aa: CATAAGYTTNEKLFF
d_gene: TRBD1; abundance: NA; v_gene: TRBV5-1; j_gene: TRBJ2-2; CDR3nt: TGCGCCAGCAGCTTGCCCGGGACAGGTACCACCGGGGAGCTGTTTTTT; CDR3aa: CASSLPGTGTTGELFF
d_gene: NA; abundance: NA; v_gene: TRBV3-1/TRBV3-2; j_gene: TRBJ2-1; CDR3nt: TGTGCCAGCAGCCAAGATCCCCCCGATGAGGGCGATGAGCAGTTCTTC; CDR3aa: CASSQDPPDEGDEQFF
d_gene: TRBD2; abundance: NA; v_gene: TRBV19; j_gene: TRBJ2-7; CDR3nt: TGTGCCAGTAGGAGGACTAGCGGGAGTGTTGGGGGCGAGCAGTACTTC; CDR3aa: CASRRTSGSVGGEQYF
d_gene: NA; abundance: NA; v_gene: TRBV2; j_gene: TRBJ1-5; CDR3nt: TGTGCCAGCAGTGTAGTAGGGGACAATCAGCCCCAGCATTTT; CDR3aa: CASSVVGDNQPQHF